Sequencing of this T cell receptor beta chain was carried out in a study of blood T cell repertoires in COVID-19. Study background: The United States, Italy and Spain were the sources of the acute and convalescent COVID-19 samples.

Trimming cost V 8 bases and J 1 base, with 16 bases left between them. Germline CDR1 MNHEY, CDR2 SVGAGI. The CDR3 runs 15 residues. As processed by the authors: It was from reference gene primer amplification that nucleated cell counts were estimated. Generated by immunoSEQ multiplex PCR, the TCRdb table keeps only in-frame clones and is missing some. V and J calls and clone size are given by that table; D and trimming were obtained from the DNA. The data contain 150,000 or so clones, about 80% of them seen just once; the ten biggest clones take up roughly 3.4%. Recruits, aged roughly 18 to 100 years, lived in some 25 US areas. Recovered Cohort 3 donors showed two negative PCRs, clearance, or symptom resolution.

Sample: PBMCs or T cells enriched from blood (not recorded which). This rearrangement joins TRBV6-5 to TRBJ2-3, with a weak D call TRBD2 (6 bases). The source of this sequence is a woman aged 60 to 75 who had recovered from COVID-19. CDR3 coding DNA: TGTGCCAGCCGGGACTTTCACTTTCGCACAGATACGCAGTATTTT. It codes for CASRDFHFRTDTQYF.